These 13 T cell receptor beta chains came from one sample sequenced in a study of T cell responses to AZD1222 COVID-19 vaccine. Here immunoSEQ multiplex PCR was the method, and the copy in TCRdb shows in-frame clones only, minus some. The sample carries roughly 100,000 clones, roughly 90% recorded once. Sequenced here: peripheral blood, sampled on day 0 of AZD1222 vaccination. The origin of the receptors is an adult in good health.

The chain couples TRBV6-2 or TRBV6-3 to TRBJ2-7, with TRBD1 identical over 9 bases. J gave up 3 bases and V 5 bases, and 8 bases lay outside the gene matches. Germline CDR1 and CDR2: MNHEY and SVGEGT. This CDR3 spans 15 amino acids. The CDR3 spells CASSGDRATLYEQYF. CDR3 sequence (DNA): TGTGCCAGCAGTGGGGACAGGGCAACTCTCTACGAGCAGTACTTC.

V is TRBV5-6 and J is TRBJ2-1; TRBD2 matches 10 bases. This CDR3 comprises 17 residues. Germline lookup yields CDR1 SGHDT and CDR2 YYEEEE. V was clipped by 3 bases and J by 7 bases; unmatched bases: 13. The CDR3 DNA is TGTGCCAGCAGCTCAGGGGTGGTAGCGGGAGGTCAGAATGAGCAGTTCTTC. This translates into CASSSGVVAGGQNEQFF.

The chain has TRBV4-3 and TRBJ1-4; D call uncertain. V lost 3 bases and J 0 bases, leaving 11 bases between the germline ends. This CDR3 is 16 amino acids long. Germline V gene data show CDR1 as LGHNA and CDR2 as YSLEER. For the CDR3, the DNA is TGCGCCAGCAGCCAGCAGATACCCGCAACTAATGAAAAACTGTTTTTT. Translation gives CASSQQIPATNEKLFF.

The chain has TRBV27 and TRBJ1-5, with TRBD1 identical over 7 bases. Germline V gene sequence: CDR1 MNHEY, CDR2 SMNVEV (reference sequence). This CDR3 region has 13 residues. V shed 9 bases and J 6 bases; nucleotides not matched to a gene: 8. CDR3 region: CASSTGVGQPQHF. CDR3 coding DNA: TGTGCCAGTTCCACAGGGGTGGGTCAGCCCCAGCATTTT.

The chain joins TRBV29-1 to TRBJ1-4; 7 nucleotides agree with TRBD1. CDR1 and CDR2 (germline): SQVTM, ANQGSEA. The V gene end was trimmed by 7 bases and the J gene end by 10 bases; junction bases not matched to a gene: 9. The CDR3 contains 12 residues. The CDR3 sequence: CSGRQGGGKLFF. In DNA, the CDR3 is TGCAGCGGGCGACAGGGTGGAGGAAAACTGTTTTTT.

The CDR3 region is CASSLGSSYGYTF. In DNA form, the CDR3 reads TGTGCCAGCAGTTTGGGCAGCTCCTATGGCTACACCTTC. V gene TRBV28 combines with J gene TRBJ1-2; D unresolved. Germline CDR1 and CDR2: MDHEN and SYDVKM. V was cut by 3 bases and J by 4 bases, with 9 bases left in between. The length of the CDR3 is 13 residues.

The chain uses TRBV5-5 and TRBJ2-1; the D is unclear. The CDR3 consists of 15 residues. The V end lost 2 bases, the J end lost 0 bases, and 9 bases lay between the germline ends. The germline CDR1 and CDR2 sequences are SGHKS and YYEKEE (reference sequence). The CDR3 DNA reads TGTGCCAGCAGCTTAAGACTTAGCTCCTACAATGAGCAGTTCTTC. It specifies CASSLRLSSYNEQFF.

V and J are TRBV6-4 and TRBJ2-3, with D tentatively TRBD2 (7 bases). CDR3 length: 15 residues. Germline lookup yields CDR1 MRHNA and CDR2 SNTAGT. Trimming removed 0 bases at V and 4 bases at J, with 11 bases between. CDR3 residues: CASSDSGGPADTQYF. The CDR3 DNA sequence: TGTGCCAGCAGTGACTCCGGGGGGCCGGCAGATACGCAGTATTTT.

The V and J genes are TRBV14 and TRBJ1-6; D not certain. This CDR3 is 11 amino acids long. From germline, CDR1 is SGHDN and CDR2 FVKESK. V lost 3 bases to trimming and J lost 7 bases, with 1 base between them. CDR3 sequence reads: CASSQNSPLHF. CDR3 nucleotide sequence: TGTGCCAGCAGCCAGAATTCACCCCTCCACTTT.

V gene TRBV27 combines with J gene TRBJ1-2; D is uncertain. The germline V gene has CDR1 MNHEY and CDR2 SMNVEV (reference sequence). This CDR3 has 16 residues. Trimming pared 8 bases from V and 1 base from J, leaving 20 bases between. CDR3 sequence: CASGDAWRADNYGYTF. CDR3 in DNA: TGTGCCAGCGGGGATGCCTGGCGGGCGGATAACTATGGCTACACCTTC.

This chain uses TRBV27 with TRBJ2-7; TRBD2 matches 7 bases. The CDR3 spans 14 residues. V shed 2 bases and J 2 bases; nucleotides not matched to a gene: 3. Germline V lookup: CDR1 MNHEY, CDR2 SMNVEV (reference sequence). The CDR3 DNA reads TGTGCCAGCAGTTTAGGTGGGAGGGCCTACGAGCAGTACTTC. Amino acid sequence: CASSLGGRAYEQYF.

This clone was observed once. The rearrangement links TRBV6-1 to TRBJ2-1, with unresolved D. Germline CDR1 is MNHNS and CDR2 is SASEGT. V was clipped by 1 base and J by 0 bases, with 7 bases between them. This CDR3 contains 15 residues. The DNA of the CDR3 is TGTGCCAGCAGTGAAGAGTTCAGCTCCTACAATGAGCAGTTCTTC. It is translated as CASSEEFSSYNEQFF.

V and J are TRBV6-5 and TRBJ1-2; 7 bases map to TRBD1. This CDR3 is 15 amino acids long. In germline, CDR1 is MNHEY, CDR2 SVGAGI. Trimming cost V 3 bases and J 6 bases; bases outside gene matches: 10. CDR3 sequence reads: CASSYLTGVDDGYTF. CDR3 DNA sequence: TGTGCCAGCAGTTATTTAACAGGGGTGGATGATGGCTACACCTTC.